This T cell receptor beta chain derives from a study of T cell repertoires in cytomegalovirus infection. Study overall: Well-studied HLA-B-restricted CMV epitopes were used in the study alongside recently identified HLA-C-restricted ones. Based on public TCR beta signatures, there were indications of CMV infection and of a matching HLA type.

Via MiXCR, TCRdb re-called the reads, giving one row per CDR3 protein. The repertoire holds over 45,000 distinct CDR3 sequences, with approximately 19% as singletons. This clonotype was counted at least ten times. The antigen remains undetermined. General study findings and limits: Identification of carriers of CMV plus the relevant HLA was performed using cumulative public TCR beta family frequency. It was HLA-C-restricted CMV-specific TCR beta clonotypes that dominated the response ex vivo.

This clonotype was obtained from a human donor in good health (CMV status not recorded). Some clones in this sample may be carry-over from other donors' samples. The sequences come from CD8+ T cells from cultured PBMCs, collected from culture after CMV antigen stimulation.

CDR3: CASSLMGISNQPQHF. DNA of the CDR3: TGTGCCAGCAGTTTAATGGGGATCAGCAATCAGCCCCAGCATTTT. The chain joins TRBV12-3 or TRBV12-4 to TRBJ1-5, with no clear D. The CDR3 length is 15 residues. The ends were cut back, 2 bases at V and 1 base at J, with 9 bases in the middle.